This T cell receptor (beta chain) stems from a study of long-term antiretroviral therapy in people with HIV. General study points: Despite increasing after ART, diversity remained lower than that of transplant donor controls.

Researchers ran immunoSEQ v3.0 at survey level. Each sample had sequencing targeting 40,000-50,000 T-cell genomes. Sequencing was performed with immunoSEQ multiplex PCR; in TCRdb, only in-frame clones are kept and a portion is missing. The repertoire holds 20,000 to 25,000 clones, 85% to 95% seen once, with about 7.7% in the top ten. As regards this clone: The antigen is undetermined.

This CDR3 has 15 amino acids. Trimming cost V 0 bases and J 3 bases, with 9 bases left between them. The V gene's germline CDR1 is SGHVS and CDR2 FQNEAQ. The study used samples holding 1-10 million cryopreserved PBMC before DNA extraction. The clonotype was recovered from a woman aged 45-59 years with HIV. The starting material was unsorted PBMCs, obtained 4.4 years after starting antiretroviral therapy. V gene TRBV7-8 combines with J gene TRBJ2-1; D call uncertain. In DNA, the CDR3 is TGTGCCAGCAGCTTAGCCCGTGGTTTCTACAATGAGCAGTTCTTC. Protein: CASSLARGFYNEQFF. Combining the CDR3 with reference TRBV7-8 and TRBJ2-1 gives the whole variable domain GAGVSQSPRYKVAKRGQDVALRCDPISGHVSLFWYQQALGQGPEFLTYFQNEAQLDKSGLPSDRFFAERPEGSVSTLKIQRTQQEDSAVYLCASSLARGFYNEQFFGPGTRLTVL.